The 2 T cell receptor beta chains in this list originate from one sample, sequenced in a study of OX40 agonist ivuxolimab in advanced cancers. Profiled with immunoSEQ multiplex PCR; TCRdb holds only in-frame clones, not every one. The data show tens of thousands of clones, approximately 90% seen once. The sequencing used CD4+ or CD8+ T cells sorted from blood, collected in a trial of the OX40 agonist ivuxolimab. These receptors were taken from an adult with an advanced solid tumor such as melanoma, head and neck, liver or kidney cancer.

The chain links TRBV28 to TRBJ1-2; D not resolved. Trimming pared 2 bases from V and 4 bases from J, leaving 14 bases between. The CDR3 is 15 residues long. Per the germline V gene, CDR1 is MDHEN and CDR2 is SYDVKM. In DNA form, the CDR3 reads TGTGCCAGCAGTTTAGTGAACGGCCCATCCTATGGCTACACCTTC. Translated: CASSLVNGPSYGYTF.

The chain carries TRBV11-2 and TRBJ2-2; D gene unclear. From germline, CDR1 is SGHAT and CDR2 FQNNGV. Between the trimmed V and J ends, which lost 3 bases and 6 bases, there was a span of 8 bases. This CDR3 contains 13 residues. Here the CDR3 reads CASSFSRSGELFF. Here the CDR3 DNA reads TGTGCCAGCAGCTTTTCGAGATCCGGGGAGCTGTTTTTT.